The 5 T cell receptor beta chains below come from one sample, sequenced in a study of T-cell reconstitution after alpha-beta-depleted transplantation in children. The TCRbeta library was prepared with unique molecular identifiers. TCRdb re-called the PCR reads through MiXCR, storing one row per CDR3 protein. The sample lists some 530,000 distinct CDR3 sequences; around 13% were seen once. The specimen was PBMCs from the stem cell graft donor, collected from the stem cell graft. These receptors were taken from a human donor who donated a stem cell graft to a child with combined immunodeficiency.

The sample holds a few counts of this clonotype. The CDR3 nucleotides read TGTGCCAGTAGTATGGGTGACGCGAACACTGAAGCTTTCTTT. This encodes CASSMGDANTEAFF. V usage is TRBV19 and J usage is TRBJ1-1; D is unresolved. The CDR3 loop spans 14 amino acids. The germline CDR1 and CDR2 sequences are LNHDA and SQIVND (reference sequence). Trimming pared 3 bases from V and 1 base from J, leaving 9 bases between.

Many counts were recorded for this clonotype. The V gene is TRBV11-2, the J gene TRBJ1-2; D is ambiguous. The CDR3 runs 14 residues. Germline V gene lookup returns CDR1 SGHAT and CDR2 FQNNGV. Trimming shortened V by 1 base and J by 4 bases, and 10 bases separated the two germline ends. The CDR3 bases are TGTGCCAGCAGCTTAGGCAGGCAGCTCTATGGCTACACCTTC. Protein: CASSLGRQLYGYTF.

This chain joins TRBV12-3 or TRBV12-4 and TRBJ2-3, with TRBD2 matching 9 bases. V shed 5 bases, J shed 6 bases, and the junction held 12 bases outside the gene matches. The CDR3 covers 16 residues. In nucleotides, the CDR3 is TGTGCCAGCAGTCCCCCGGGCGGGAGGGCCATGGATACGCAGTATTTT. Its protein product is CASSPPGGRAMDTQYF.

V and J are TRBV5-6 and TRBJ2-3; weak D call: TRBD1 (5 bases). The germline CDR1 and CDR2 sequences are SGHDT and YYEEEE. Between the trimmed V and J ends, which lost 5 bases and 4 bases, there was a span of 11 bases. The CDR3 spans 13 residues. This chain's CDR3 is CASRATAPDTQYF. In nucleotides, the CDR3 is TGTGCCAGCAGAGCGACAGCACCAGATACGCAGTATTTT.

The chain couples TRBV7-2 to TRBJ2-5; D ambiguous. V was pared by 2 bases and J by 2 bases, with 18 bases between. Germline V gene sequence: CDR1 SGHTA, CDR2 FQGNSA. The CDR3 has 17 amino acids. The CDR3 DNA reads TGTGCCAGCAGCTTAATGGGTGGTCGAGCGTTACAAGAGACCCAGTACTTC. As protein: CASSLMGGRALQETQYF.